The clone carrying this T cell receptor beta chain has a handful of counts. What it recognizes is unknown. Individually, cDNA molecules had unique molecular identifiers attached to them. TCRdb reanalysed the 5' RACE reads using MiXCR and keeps one entry per CDR3 protein. Of tens of thousands of distinct CDR3 sequences listed, about a tenth were seen once; the top ten hold around 6.4%. The sample comes from a study of early T cells in non-severe SARS-CoV-2 infection. Study-level information: Unsorted whole blood bulk RNA was sequenced, with unpaired chains.

Regarding the study as a whole: Matching with VDJdb favored anti-spike CD8 responses (missing private and CD4 specificities).

The CDR3 extends over 16 amino acids. Germline loops: CDR1 SGHTA, CDR2 FQGNSA. V lost 0 bases and J lost 1, with 10 bases in between. The J gene is TRBJ2-4, the V gene TRBV7-2; D call uncertain. Material: whole blood. This receptor was obtained from an adult who was a healthcare worker with PCR-confirmed SARS-CoV-2 infection or an uninfected control (not recorded which). Here the CDR3 DNA reads TGTGCCAGCAGCTTAGCGCGAGCTGGGGCCAAAAACATTCAGTACTTC. This codes for CASSLARAGAKNIQYF.